What follows are 19 T cell receptor beta chains derived from one specimen sequenced in a study of T cell therapy after organ transplantation. Here immunoSEQ multiplex PCR was the method, and the copy in TCRdb shows in-frame clones only, minus some. Here the sample spans about 48,000 clones, less than 95% being singletons. Their recognized antigens are unknown. Sequences were derived from CD8+ T cells from blood, sampled before autologous CMV-specific T cell therapy. The receptors were sampled from a human patient who had received a solid organ transplant and had CMV disease.

The V gene is TRBV27, the J gene TRBJ1-5; tentative D call: TRBD1 (6 bases). Germline-derived CDR1 and CDR2 are MNHEY and SMNVEV (reference sequence). The ends were cut back, 3 bases at V and 0 bases at J, with 9 bases in the middle. The CDR3 extends over 15 amino acids. The CDR3 spells CASSLGRGSNQPQHF. CDR3 sequence (DNA): TGTGCCAGCAGTTTGGGCAGGGGTAGCAATCAGCCCCAGCATTTT.

V is TRBV10-3 and J is TRBJ2-1; D not certain. V lost 2 bases to trimming and J lost 0 bases, with 5 bases between them. CDR3 length equals 14 residues. The germline V gene has CDR1 ENHRY and CDR2 SYGVKD. In DNA, the CDR3 is TGTGCCATCAGTGAGCCGGACTCCTACAATGAGCAGTTCTTC. It codes for CAISEPDSYNEQFF.

The chain links TRBV2 to TRBJ1-3; D uncertain. The V gene's germline CDR1 is SNHLY and CDR2 FYNNEI. V gave up 6 bases and J gave up 4 bases, with 7 bases separating them. This CDR3 is built from 12 residues. As DNA, the CDR3 is TGTGCCAGCAGACCGGAGGGAAACACCATATATTTT. This sequence encodes CASRPEGNTIYF.

The sample holds one count of this clone. V is TRBV4-3 and J is TRBJ1-2; D is possibly TRBD1 (5 bases). The CDR3 length is 16 residues. V was pared by 0 bases and J by 8 bases, with 19 bases between. CDR1 and CDR2 from the germline V gene are LGHNA and YSLEER. For the CDR3, the DNA is TGCGCCAGCAGCCAAGATTGGCGCCAGGGAGAGGACGGCTACACCTTC. Translated: CASSQDWRQGEDGYTF.

Only one count was recorded for this clone. The chain recombines TRBV6-1 with TRBJ2-7, with D unresolved. CDR3 length: 11 residues. CDR1 and CDR2 (germline): MNHNS, SASEGT. V lost 7 bases, J lost 10 bases, and 14 bases lay in between. CDR3 nucleotide sequence: TGTGCCAGCACCTTCGGAGAAGACCAGTACTTC. The encoded protein is CASTFGEDQYF.

The V gene is TRBV13, the J gene TRBJ2-7, with D possibly TRBD1 on 5 matching bases. V lost 4 bases, J lost 2 bases, and 9 bases lay in between. CDR1 is PRHDT and CDR2 is FYEKMQ in the germline V gene (reference sequence). This CDR3 is built from 13 residues. As DNA, the CDR3 is TGTGCCAGCAGCTCGGGCAGGGCCTACGAGCAGTACTTC. Translating it yields CASSSGRAYEQYF.

The rearrangement links TRBV27 to TRBJ2-7, with 12 bases lining up with TRBD2. The junction had 7 bases not matched to a gene; V was cut back by 4 bases and J by 3 bases. The CDR3 consists of 16 residues. Germline lookup yields CDR1 MNHEY and CDR2 SMNVEV (reference sequence). CDR3: CASSSILAGGLYEQYF. The CDR3 nucleotides read TGTGCCAGCAGTTCCATCCTAGCGGGGGGGCTCTACGAGCAGTACTTC.

DNA for the CDR3: TGTGCCTGGAGTCCCGGGACAGACGCTTTCTTT. Encoded protein: CAWSPGTDAFF. V is TRBV30 and J is TRBJ1-1, with 7 nucleotides matching TRBD1. J lost 11 bases, V lost 2 bases, and 5 bases had no gene match. There are 11 residues in the CDR3. From germline, CDR1 is GTSNPN and CDR2 SVGIG (reference sequence). The complete variable domain, with remaining parts taken from reference TRBV30 and TRBJ1-1, reads SQTIHQWPATLVQPVGSPLSLECTVEGTSNPNLYWYRQAAGRGLQLLFYSVGIGQISSEVPQNLSASRPQDRQFILSSKKLLLSDSGFYLCAWSPGTDAFFGQGTRLTVV.

This rearrangement joins TRBV11-2 to TRBJ2-7, with D possibly being TRBD1 (6 bases). The V gene lost 4 bases and the J gene lost 6 bases, with 10 bases spanning the gap. The length of the CDR3 is 12 residues. CDR1 is SGHAT, CDR2 FQNNGV, per germline. The CDR3 DNA is TGTGCCAGCAGCTCTGACAGGAGCGAGCAGTACTTC. It is translated as CASSSDRSEQYF. Together with reference TRBV11-2 and TRBJ2-7, the CDR3 gives the full variable domain: EAGVAQSPRYKIIEKRQSVAFWCNPISGHATLYWYQQILGQGPKLLIQFQNNGVVDDSQLPKDRFSAERLKGVDSTLKIQPAKLEDSAVYLCASSSDRSEQYFGPGTRLTVT.

About this clone: This same CDR3 is encoded by further DNA sequences in the sample. The J gene is TRBJ1-2, the V gene TRBV7-2; the D gene is possibly TRBD1 (5 bases). This CDR3 contains 12 residues. Germline V CDR1 and CDR2: SGHTA, FQGNSA. V lost 1 base to trimming and J lost 5 bases, with 5 bases between them. The CDR3 sequence: CASSLGGYGYTF. In DNA form, the CDR3 reads TGTGCCAGCAGCTTAGGGGGGTATGGCTACACCTTC.

The rearrangement joins TRBV4-1 to TRBJ2-1; D not certain. Germline CDR1 MGHRA, CDR2 YSYEKL. Trimming removed 0 bases from V and 2 bases from J, with 11 bases in between. The CDR3 length is 16 residues. The CDR3 sequence: CASSQDRRYPYNEQFF. The CDR3 DNA reads TGCGCCAGCAGCCAAGATCGTAGGTATCCCTACAATGAGCAGTTCTTC.

This chain uses TRBV15 with TRBJ2-3; D unclear. CDR3 size: 15 residues. Deletions cut 1 base from V and 1 base from J, with 9 bases between. Germline V gene data show CDR1 as LNHNV and CDR2 as YYDKDF (reference sequence). The CDR3 bases are TGTGCCACCAGCAGAGGGAGAGGTGGCACAGATACGCAGTATTTT. The encoded protein is CATSRGRGGTDTQYF.

This rearrangement joins TRBV11-3 to TRBJ2-5, with no clear D. The CDR3 runs 15 residues. Trimming stripped 3 bases from V and 11 bases from J, with 22 bases between. CDR1 is SGHNT, CDR2 YENEEA, per germline. CDR3 protein: CASSFVGAPLKEQYF. CDR3 nucleotide sequence: TGTGCCAGCAGCTTCGTCGGAGCCCCCCTCAAGGAGCAGTACTTC.

J is TRBJ2-3 and V is TRBV19; a weak D match, TRBD2 (6 bases). The CDR3 is made up of 16 amino acids. The V end was cut by 5 bases, the J end by 6 bases, with 21 bases between. The germline gives CDR1 LNHDA, CDR2 SQIVND (reference sequence). The CDR3 loop is CASSVIADTDRDTQYF. The DNA of the CDR3 is TGTGCCAGTAGTGTGATAGCGGATACCGATAGGGATACGCAGTATTTT.

In this sample, this clone turned up once. The rearrangement joins TRBV7-9 to TRBJ2-4, with 12 bases aligning to TRBD2. This CDR3 region has 14 residues. V gave up 2 bases and J gave up 8 bases; unmatched junction bases: 1. CDR1 and CDR2 (germline): SEHNR, FQNEAQ (reference sequence). CDR3 DNA: TGTGCCAGCAGCTTAACTAGCGGGAGGCACATTCAGTACTTC. Translated, it gives CASSLTSGRHIQYF.

In this sample, this clone turned up once. The chain links TRBV19 to TRBJ1-1; the D is unclear. Germline V gene lookup returns CDR1 LNHDA and CDR2 SQIVND (reference sequence). The CDR3 contains 12 residues. V lost 2 bases and J 3 bases, leaving 4 bases between the germline ends. The CDR3 nucleotides are TGTGCCAGTAGTATAAGCCACACTGAAGCTTTCTTT. Its protein product is CASSISHTEAFF.

The gene calls are TRBV27 and TRBJ1-5, with D unresolved. V was clipped by 2 bases and J by 2 bases, with 16 bases between them. This CDR3 contains 17 residues. Looked up from germline, CDR1 is MNHEY and CDR2 is SMNVEV (reference sequence). The CDR3 here is CASSLRAKEVGNQPQHF. The DNA of the CDR3 is TGTGCCAGCAGTTTAAGGGCTAAGGAAGTCGGCAATCAGCCCCAGCATTTT.

J is TRBJ1-1 and V is TRBV5-1; D remains unclear. Germline V lookup: CDR1 SGHRS, CDR2 YFSETQ. With 0 bases removed from V and 1 base from J, the gap between germline ends came to 7 bases. This CDR3 spans 14 amino acids. CDR3 amino acids: CASSLDSGNTEAFF. DNA for the CDR3: TGCGCCAGCAGCTTGGACAGTGGGAACACTGAAGCTTTCTTT.

This sequence joins TRBV7-9 and TRBJ2-7; 9 positions agree with TRBD1. The CDR3 consists of 14 residues. Trimming took 6 bases from V and 3 from J; bases not matched to a gene: 6. Germline CDR1 SEHNR, CDR2 FQNEAQ (reference sequence). For the CDR3, the DNA is TGTGCCAGCAGACAGACAGGGGGTCTCTACGAGCAGTACTTC. This codes for CASRQTGGLYEQYF.